The 21 T cell receptor beta chains presented below share a single source sample, sequenced in a study of T cell repertoires in cytomegalovirus infection. TCRdb redid the calling of the reads with MiXCR, one entry per CDR3 protein. The table shows 500,000 or so distinct CDR3 sequences, with about 17% occurring only once. The sequenced material came from CD8+ T cells from PBMCs. The origin of the receptors is a human donor in good health (CMV status not recorded). Some clones in this sample may be carry-over from other donors' samples.

The V and J genes are TRBV9 and TRBJ1-4, with a weak D call TRBD1 (5 bases). The ends were cut back, 4 bases at V and 2 bases at J, with 15 bases in the middle. The CDR3 loop spans 16 amino acids. The germline gives CDR1 SGDLS, CDR2 YYNGEE. CDR3 bases: TGTGCCAGCAGCCCGGGGGACTTCACGACTAATGAAAAACTGTTTTTT. Amino acids: CASSPGDFTTNEKLFF.

The chain combines TRBV5-4 with TRBJ2-3; D is perhaps TRBD1 (5 bases). V dropped 4 bases and J dropped 6 bases, with 12 bases sitting between them. Germline CDR1 SGHNT, CDR2 YYREEE (reference sequence). This CDR3 is built from 13 residues. CDR3 sequence (DNA): TGTGCCAGCAGCCCTCAAAAGGGGGATACGCAGTATTTT. This translates into CASSPQKGDTQYF.

The V gene is TRBV11-2, the J gene TRBJ2-7; 7 bases agree with TRBD1. V lost 5 bases, J lost 3 bases, and 25 bases stayed unmatched. Germline assignment: CDR1 SGHAT and CDR2 FQNNGV. The CDR3 has 20 residues. CDR3 sequence: CASSGGDDRVKFFTVYEQYF. CDR3 sequence (DNA): TGTGCCAGCAGCGGCGGAGATGACAGGGTGAAGTTCTTCACGGTCTACGAGCAGTACTTC.

This clonotype was counted ten times or more. The rearrangement links TRBV6-1 to TRBJ2-5; the match to TRBD2 covers 12 bases. V gave up 2 bases and J gave up 2 bases; unmatched junction bases: 3. Germline CDR1 reads MNHNS; CDR2 reads SASEGT. This CDR3 has 16 residues. This CDR3 reads CASSEPLAGGQETQYF. CDR3 DNA sequence: TGTGCCAGCAGTGAACCCCTAGCGGGGGGGCAAGAGACCCAGTACTTC.

This clonotype has ten or more counts. The chain carries TRBV29-1 and TRBJ1-5, with a weak D call TRBD1 (5 bases). Germline assignment: CDR1 SQVTM and CDR2 ANQGSEA. The CDR3 is 13 amino acids. V dropped 7 bases and J dropped 6 bases, with 16 bases sitting between them. The CDR3, as DNA: TGCAGCGCCCCATGGGGGGTCGGTCAGCCCCAGCATTTT. Protein sequence: CSAPWGVGQPQHF.

This clonotype has just a few counts. This chain joins TRBV20-1 and TRBJ2-5; perhaps TRBD1 as D (6 bases). Germline lookup yields CDR1 DFQATT and CDR2 SNEGSKA (reference sequence). Trimming left V 6 bases short and J 2 bases short, with 10 bases between. The CDR3 is 12 residues long. CDR3 loop: CSADDRQETQYF. In DNA, the CDR3 is TGCAGTGCCGACGACAGGCAAGAGACCCAGTACTTC.

This clonotype was counted ten times or more. The rearrangement uses TRBV6-1 and TRBJ2-7, with 7 bases matching TRBD1. Trimming took 6 bases from V and 5 from J; bases not matched to a gene: 7. CDR3 length equals 13 residues. Looked up from germline, CDR1 is MNHNS and CDR2 is SASEGT. Here the CDR3 reads CASRGDSLHEQYF. As DNA, the CDR3 is TGTGCCAGCAGGGGGGACAGCCTACACGAGCAGTACTTC.

This clonotype came up a few times. This chain connects TRBV6-1 to TRBJ1-4, with a weak D call TRBD1 (5 bases). The CDR3 consists of 14 residues. Deletions cut 3 bases from V and 5 bases from J, with 10 bases between. CDR1 and CDR2 from the germline V gene are MNHNS and SASEGT. The CDR3 reads CASSEGLENEKLFF. The CDR3 nucleotides read TGTGCCAGCAGTGAGGGGCTGGAGAATGAAAAACTGTTTTTT.

The table lists this clonotype with many counts. The rearrangement uses TRBV12-3 or TRBV12-4 and TRBJ2-5, with TRBD2 matching over 11 bases. The CDR3 is 15 residues long. V was clipped by 7 bases and J by 4 bases; unmatched bases: 8. The CDR3 sequence is CASMPSGGYGETQYF. The CDR3 bases are TGTGCCAGCATGCCTAGCGGGGGGTATGGAGAGACCCAGTACTTC.

This clonotype has a handful of counts. This chain uses TRBV13 with TRBJ2-7, with a possible D match to TRBD2 (6 bases). Germline V gene sequence: CDR1 PRHDT, CDR2 FYEKMQ (reference sequence). V was pared by 1 base and J by 3 bases, with 13 bases between. The CDR3 has 15 residues. The CDR3 nucleotides are TGTGCCAGCAGCTTAGACGGAGGGGCCCACTACGAGCAGTACTTC. Translation: CASSLDGGAHYEQYF.

This clonotype was counted between two and nine times. The chain uses TRBV28 and TRBJ1-3; no clear D gene. Germline V lookup: CDR1 MDHEN, CDR2 SYDVKM. V gave up 4 bases and J gave up 0 bases, with 13 bases separating them. The CDR3 covers 16 residues. The CDR3 is CASSSRTVDSGNTIYF. CDR3 in DNA: TGTGCCAGCAGTTCGCGGACTGTAGACTCTGGAAACACCATATATTTT.

This clonotype has a handful of counts. The V gene is TRBV5-1, the J gene TRBJ2-5; 7 bases are a match to TRBD2. J lost 2 bases, V lost 5 bases, and 21 bases had no gene match. The CDR3 extends over 19 amino acids. Germline assignment: CDR1 SGHRS and CDR2 YFSETQ. The CDR3 DNA follows: TGCGCCAGCAGACCTGGGCTAGCTAGCGGACTCCGGAGGCAAGAGACCCAGTACTTC. This translates into CASRPGLASGLRRQETQYF.

Many counts were recorded for this clonotype. The V and J genes are TRBV12-5 and TRBJ1-1; no clear D gene. Germline V gene lookup returns CDR1 LGHNT and CDR2 FRNRAP. V lost 0 bases and J 4 bases, leaving 18 bases between the germline ends. The CDR3 runs to 17 residues. The CDR3 is CASGLVLLTSRGTEAFF. CDR3 sequence (DNA): TGTGCTAGTGGTTTGGTACTCCTTACATCCCGCGGCACTGAAGCTTTCTTT. Variable domain in full (rest from reference TRBV12-5 and TRBJ1-1): DARVTQTPRHKVTEMGQEVTMRCQPILGHNTVFWYRQTMMQGLELLAYFRNRAPLDDSGMPKDRFSAEMPDATLATLKIQPSEPRDSAVYFCASGLVLLTSRGTEAFFGQGTRLTVV.

Notes on this clonotype: Since a much larger clone is just one base distant, this may be a read error. V and J are TRBV7-8 and TRBJ2-7, with D maybe TRBD2 (6 bases). The CDR3 contains 14 residues. CDR1 and CDR2 from the germline V gene are SGHVS and FQNEAQ. As DNA, the CDR3 is TGTGCCAGAAGCTTAGGGGACTTAACCTACGAGCAGTACTTC. Its protein is CARSLGDLTYEQYF.

As concerns this clonotype: This could be a read error, since a much larger clone is one nucleotide away. The chain links TRBV7-3 to TRBJ2-3; TRBD2 matches 7 bases. CDR3 length: 14 amino acids. Germline V lookup: CDR1 SGHTA, CDR2 FQGTGA. CDR3 protein: CASSLGGSPDTQCF. As DNA, the CDR3 is TGTGCCAGCAGCTTGGGAGGGTCCCCAGATACGCAGTGTTTT.

This clonotype was observed at least ten times. The chain combines TRBV20-1 with TRBJ1-3; 8 nucleotides line up with TRBD1. This CDR3 comprises 20 residues. V was pared by 3 bases and J by 0 bases, with 19 bases of the junction left unmatched. Looked up from germline, CDR1 is DFQATT and CDR2 is SNEGSKA (reference sequence). Here the CDR3 reads CSARALDRDGWGYSGNTIYF. The CDR3 DNA sequence: TGCAGTGCTAGGGCCCTGGACAGGGACGGTTGGGGGTACTCTGGAAACACCATATATTTT.

This clonotype was recorded at least ten times. V gene TRBV12-5 combines with J gene TRBJ1-2; no reliable D call. CDR1 is LGHNT, CDR2 FRNRAP, per germline. The CDR3 extends over 14 amino acids. Trimming took 7 bases from V and 5 from J, leaving 17 bases between them. CDR3 in amino acids: CASASDGGGYGYTF. CDR3 DNA: TGTGCTAGTGCCTCGGACGGCGGAGGGTATGGCTACACCTTC.

A word on this clonotype: Since a much larger clone is just one base distant, this may be a read error. The chain has TRBV6-5 and TRBJ2-3; D unclear. This CDR3 contains 16 residues. CDR1 and CDR2 (germline): MNHEY, SVGAGI. The CDR3 nucleotides read TGTGCCAGCAGTTACTCTCCAGCCTATGACACAGATATGCAGTATTTT. Translated: CASSYSPAYDTDMQYF.

The chain uses TRBV7-6 and TRBJ1-2; D not certain. The CDR3 spans 13 residues. The V gene's germline CDR1 is SGHVS and CDR2 FNYEAQ. V lost 3 bases and J 4 bases, leaving 9 bases between the germline ends. CDR3 bases: TGTGCCAGCAGCTTGGGGAGATCCTATGGCTACACCTTC. This gives the protein CASSLGRSYGYTF.

The J gene is TRBJ1-1, the V gene TRBV12-3 or TRBV12-4; D perhaps matches TRBD1 (5 bases). Trimming shortened V by 5 bases and J by 0 bases, and 13 bases separated the two germline ends. The CDR3 has 15 amino acids. In nucleotides, the CDR3 is TGTGCCAGCAGTCCGTCCAGGGTCATGAACACTGAAGCTTTCTTT. This translates into CASSPSRVMNTEAFF.

This clonotype has more than one count but fewer than ten. J is TRBJ2-1 and V is TRBV15, with D possibly being TRBD1 or TRBD2 (5 bases each). The CDR3 covers 19 residues. Looked up from germline, CDR1 is LNHNV and CDR2 is YYDKDF (reference sequence). Trimming cost V 2 bases and J 3 bases, with 23 bases left between them. This CDR3 reads CATSRSRGGGTRSYNEQFF. DNA for the CDR3: TGTGCCACCAGCAGATCCCGGGGCGGAGGAACGAGGAGCTACAATGAGCAGTTCTTC.